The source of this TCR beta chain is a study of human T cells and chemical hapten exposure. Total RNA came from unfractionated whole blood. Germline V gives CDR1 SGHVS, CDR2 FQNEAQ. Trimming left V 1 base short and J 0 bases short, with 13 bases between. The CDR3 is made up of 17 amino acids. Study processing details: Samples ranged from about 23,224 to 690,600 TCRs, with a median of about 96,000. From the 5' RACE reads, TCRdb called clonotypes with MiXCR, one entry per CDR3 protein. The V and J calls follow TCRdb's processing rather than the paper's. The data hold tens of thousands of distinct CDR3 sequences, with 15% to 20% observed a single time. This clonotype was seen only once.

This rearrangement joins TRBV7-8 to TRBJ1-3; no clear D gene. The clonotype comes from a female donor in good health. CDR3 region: CASSLGRIGNSGNTIYF. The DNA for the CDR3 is TGTGCCAGCAGCTTAGGACGGATCGGGAACTCTGGAAACACCATATATTTT.